The clone carrying this T cell receptor beta chain came up a few times. Semi-nested PCR with Nested Universal Primer A followed constant-region reverse priming of full-length variable regions. From the 5' RACE reads, TCRdb called clonotypes with MiXCR, one entry per CDR3 protein. The data contain about 64,000 distinct CDR3 sequences, approximately 23% of them singletons. In germline, CDR1 is SGHTA, CDR2 FQGTGA. Trimming took 0 bases from V and 1 from J, leaving 12 bases between them. The CDR3 consists of 16 residues. The TCR sequence derives from a female donor with breast cancer. The sequencing input was memory CD4+ T cells sorted from a lymph node. Noted subset: memory CD4+ T cells, CD4+CD45RO+CD25-. J is TRBJ1-1 and V is TRBV7-3; a weak D match, TRBD1 (5 bases). The DNA for the CDR3 is TGTGCCAGCAGCTTAACTCAAGTCCAGGGGAACACTGAAGCTTTCTTT. This gives the protein CASSLTQVQGNTEAFF.